A selection of T cell receptor beta chains follows, all from one sample in a study of blood T cell repertoires in COVID-19. Sequencing was performed with immunoSEQ multiplex PCR; in TCRdb, only in-frame clones are kept and a portion is missing. The sample has 150,000 to 200,000 clones, roughly four fifths seen once; the top ten hold more than 7.5%. The source material was peripheral blood. Source of these receptors: a woman aged 65 to 85 with COVID-19, enrolled during active disease. Both conserved end residues are part of each CDR3. A D gene is named only where the DNA matches it firmly. Clone size, where shown, is once, few, many, or a class for clones that have expanded.

TRBJ1-1 TRBD1 few TRBV7-9 CASSLLGQGNTEAFF TGTGCCAGCAGCTTACTGGGACAGGGGAACACTGAAGCTTTCTTT
TRBJ2-7 . . TRBV24-1 CATSGAGSYEQYF TGTGCCACCAGTGGGGCTGGATCCTACGAGCAGTACTTC
TRBJ1-2 . . TRBV27 CASSLKGNYYGYTF TGTGCCAGCAGTTTAAAGGGGAACTACTATGGCTACACCTTC
TRBJ2-1 TRBD1 . TRBV7-1 CASSSDRGGEQFF TGTGCCAGCAGTTCAGACAGGGGCGGGGAGCAGTTCTTC
TRBJ2-7 . . TRBV15 CATSRDRHYEQYF TGTGCCACCAGCAGAGATCGACACTACGAGCAGTACTTC
TRBJ2-3 TRBD2 . TRBV7-2 CASSSRAGMNTDTQYF TGTGCCAGCAGCTCTCGAGCGGGGATGAACACAGATACGCAGTATTTT
TRBJ1-6 TRBD1 few TRBV2 CASRARQGGDSPLHF TGTGCCAGCAGGGCTAGACAGGGGGGGGATTCACCCCTCCACTTT
TRBJ1-1 . . TRBV5-5 CASSNGQPNTEAFF TGTGCCAGCAGCAACGGACAGCCGAACACTGAAGCTTTCTTT
TRBJ2-7 . . TRBV6-5 CASNPGGLGDYEQYF TGTGCCAGCAACCCTGGCGGACTTGGGGACTACGAGCAGTACTTC
TRBJ2-5 TRBD1 . TRBV6-2/TRBV6-3 CASNPGGKETQYF TGTGCCAGCAACCCAGGGGGAAAAGAGACCCAGTACTTC
TRBJ2-2 TRBD2 . TRBV7-2 CASSLSAGGPITGELFF TGTGCCAGCAGCTTATCGGCGGGAGGGCCAATCACCGGGGAGCTGTTTTTT
TRBJ2-1 . . TRBV10-3 CAIRAIAEGYNEQFF TGTGCCATCAGGGCGATAGCGGAGGGTTACAATGAGCAGTTCTTC
TRBJ1-1 . . TRBV6-6 CASSRILQGPNTEAFF TGTGCCAGCAGTCGAATCCTACAGGGACCGAACACTGAAGCTTTCTTT
TRBJ2-5 TRBD1 . TRBV30 CAWSAGTGPGETQYF TGTGCCTGGAGTGCGGGGACAGGGCCTGGGGAGACCCAGTACTTC
TRBJ2-6 . . TRBV30 CAWSVTRPGANVLTF TGTGCCTGGAGTGTAACCAGGCCTGGGGCCAACGTCCTGACTTTC
TRBJ2-3 TRBD1 . TRBV19 CATRTGGQKVTDTQYF TGTGCCACCAGGACAGGGGGCCAGAAAGTCACAGATACGCAGTATTTT
TRBJ1-3 . . TRBV30 CAWSGKGGNTIYF TGTGCCTGGAGCGGGAAGGGTGGAAACACCATATATTTT
TRBJ2-1 TRBD1 . TRBV24-1 CATSDVGQGGNEQFF TGTGCCACCAGTGATGTGGGACAGGGAGGCAATGAGCAGTTCTTC